This T cell receptor (beta chain) was captured by sequencing in a study of post-analysis software for immune sequencing data. Germline trimming cut 5 bases from V and 0 bases from J; bases unmatched to any gene: 7. CDR1 MDHEN and CDR2 SYDVKM come from the germline V gene. The CDR3 has 15 residues. The study, taken as a whole, reports: TRBV segments more frequent in patients than in controls numbered five and included TRBV5-6, TRBV5-1 and TRBV20-1.

Unique-molecular-identifier-tagged TCR beta cDNA libraries were used. TCRdb itself ran the PCR reads through MiXCR, one entry per CDR3 protein. The data show approximately 660,000 distinct CDR3 sequences, with about 60% seen just once and 11% held by the top ten. This clonotype appeared a single time. The antigen remains unidentified. The specimen sequenced was blood. The sequence came from a girl aged 2 to 10 with multiple sclerosis. The V gene is TRBV28, the J gene TRBJ2-7, with 7 bases fitting TRBD2. Here the CDR3 reads CASSRDYLSSYEQYF. Written as DNA, the CDR3 is TGTGCCAGCAGTCGGGACTACCTTAGCTCCTACGAGCAGTACTTC.